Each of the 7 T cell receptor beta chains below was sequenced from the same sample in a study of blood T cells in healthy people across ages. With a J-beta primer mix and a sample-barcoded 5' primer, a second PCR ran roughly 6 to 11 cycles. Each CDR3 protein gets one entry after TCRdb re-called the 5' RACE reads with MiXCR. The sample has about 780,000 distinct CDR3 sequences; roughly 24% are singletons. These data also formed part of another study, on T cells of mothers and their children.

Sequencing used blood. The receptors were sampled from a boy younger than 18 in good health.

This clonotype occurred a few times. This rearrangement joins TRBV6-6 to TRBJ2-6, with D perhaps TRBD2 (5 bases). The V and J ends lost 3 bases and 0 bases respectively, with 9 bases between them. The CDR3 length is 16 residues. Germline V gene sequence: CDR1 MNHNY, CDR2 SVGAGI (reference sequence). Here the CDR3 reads CASSYNGLSGANVLTF. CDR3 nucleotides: TGTGCCAGCAGTTATAACGGACTCTCTGGGGCCAACGTCCTGACTTTC.

The CDR3 bases are TGCAGTGCCCAAGGCGGGGGTGGAGAGACCCAGTACTTC. Translated, it gives CSAQGGGGETQYF. V and J are TRBV20-1 and TRBJ2-5; TRBD2 aligns across 7 bases. Germline V gene lookup returns CDR1 DFQATT and CDR2 SNEGSKA (reference sequence). V trimming: 6 bases; J trimming: 4 bases; junction bases outside the gene matches: 8. The CDR3 sequence is 13 residues long.

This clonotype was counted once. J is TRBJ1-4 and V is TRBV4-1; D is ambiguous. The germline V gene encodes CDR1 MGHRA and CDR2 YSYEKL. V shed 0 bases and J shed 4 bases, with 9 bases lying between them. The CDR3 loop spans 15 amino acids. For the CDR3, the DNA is TGCGCCAGCAGCCAAGAGGCCGGGTTTAATGAAAAACTGTTTTTT. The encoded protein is CASSQEAGFNEKLFF.

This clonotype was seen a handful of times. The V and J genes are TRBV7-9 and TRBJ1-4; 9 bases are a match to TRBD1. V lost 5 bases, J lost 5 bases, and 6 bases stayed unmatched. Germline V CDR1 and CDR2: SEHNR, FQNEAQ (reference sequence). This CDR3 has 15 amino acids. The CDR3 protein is CASSPPTGGNEKLFF. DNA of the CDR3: TGTGCCAGCAGCCCGCCGACAGGGGGGAATGAAAAACTGTTTTTT.

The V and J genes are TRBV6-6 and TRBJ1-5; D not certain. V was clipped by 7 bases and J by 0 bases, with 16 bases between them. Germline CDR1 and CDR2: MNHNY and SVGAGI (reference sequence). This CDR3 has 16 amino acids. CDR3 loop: CASTPKAAYSNQPQHF. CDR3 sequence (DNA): TGTGCCAGCACCCCGAAGGCGGCTTATAGCAATCAGCCCCAGCATTTT.

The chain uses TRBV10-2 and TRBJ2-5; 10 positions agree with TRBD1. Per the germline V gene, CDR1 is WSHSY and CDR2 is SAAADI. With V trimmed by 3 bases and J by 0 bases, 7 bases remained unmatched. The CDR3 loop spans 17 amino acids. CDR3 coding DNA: TGCGCCAGCAGTGATGACAGGGGGCCTCCGTACCAAGAGACCCAGTACTTC. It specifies CASSDDRGPPYQETQYF.

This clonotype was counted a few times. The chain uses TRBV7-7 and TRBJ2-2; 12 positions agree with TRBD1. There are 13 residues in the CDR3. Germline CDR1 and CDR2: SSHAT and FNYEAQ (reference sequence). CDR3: CALGQGATGELFF. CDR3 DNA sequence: TGTGCGCTGGGACAGGGGGCGACCGGGGAGCTGTTTTTT.